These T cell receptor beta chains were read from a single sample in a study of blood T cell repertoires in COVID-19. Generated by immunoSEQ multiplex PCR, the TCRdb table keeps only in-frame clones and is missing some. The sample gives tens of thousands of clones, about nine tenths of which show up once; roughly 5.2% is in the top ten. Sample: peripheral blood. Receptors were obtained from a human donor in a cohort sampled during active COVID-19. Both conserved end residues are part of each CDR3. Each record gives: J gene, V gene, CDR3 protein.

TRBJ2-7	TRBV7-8	CASSWGGRNSYEQYF
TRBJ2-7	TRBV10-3	CAAQGGYEQYF
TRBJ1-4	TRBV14	CASSQFPRGPREKLFF
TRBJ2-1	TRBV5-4	CASSLPTSGPLQANEQFF
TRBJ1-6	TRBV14	CASSLLAGSPLHF
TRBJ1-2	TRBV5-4	CASSANRGGYTF
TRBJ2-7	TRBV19	CASSISTTGLIEQYF
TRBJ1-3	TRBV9	CASSAPQGVWGNTIYF
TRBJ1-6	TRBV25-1	CASSLTGGNSPLHF
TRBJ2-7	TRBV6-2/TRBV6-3	CASSLGSSYEQYF